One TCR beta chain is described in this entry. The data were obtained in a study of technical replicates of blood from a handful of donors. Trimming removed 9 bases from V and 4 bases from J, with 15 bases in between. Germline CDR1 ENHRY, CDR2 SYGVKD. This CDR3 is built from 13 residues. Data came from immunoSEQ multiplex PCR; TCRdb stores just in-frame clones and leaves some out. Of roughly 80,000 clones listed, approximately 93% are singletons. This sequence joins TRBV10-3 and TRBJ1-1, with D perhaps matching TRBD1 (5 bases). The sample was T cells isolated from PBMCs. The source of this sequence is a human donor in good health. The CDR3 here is CAISGREGTEAFF. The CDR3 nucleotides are TGTGCCATATCGGGCAGGGAAGGCACTGAAGCTTTCTTT.